The 20 T cell receptor beta chains reported below all come from one sample, sequenced in a study of technical replicates of blood from a handful of donors. Libraries were prepared by immunoSEQ multiplex PCR; TCRdb keeps only in-frame clonotypes and omits some of them. The sample has more than 11,000 clones; around 85% are singletons. The sequencing sample was made of PBMCs. The receptors shown here come from a human donor in good health.

This chain joins TRBV7-6 and TRBJ2-7, with 14 nucleotides matching TRBD2. The V gene's germline CDR1 is SGHVS and CDR2 FNYEAQ. This CDR3 is 16 amino acids long. V was clipped by 4 bases and J by 0 bases; unmatched bases: 2. The CDR3: CASSWGLAGASYEQYF. CDR3 in DNA: TGTGCCAGCAGCTGGGGACTAGCGGGAGCCTCCTACGAGCAGTACTTC.

This chain joins TRBV5-1 and TRBJ2-5, with TRBD1 identical over 8 bases. The V segment lost 4 bases and the J segment 3 bases; nucleotides outside the gene matches: 5. The germline V gene has CDR1 SGHRS and CDR2 YFSETQ. CDR3 length: 14 residues. The CDR3 sequence is CASSRTGMEETQYF. CDR3 nucleotide sequence: TGCGCCAGCAGCCGGACAGGGATGGAAGAGACCCAGTACTTC. Filled out from reference TRBV5-1 and TRBJ2-5, the complete variable domain reads KAGVTQTPRYLIKTRGQQVTLSCSPISGHRSVSWYQQTPGQGLQFLFEYFSETQRNKGNFPGRFSGRQFSNSRSEMNVSTLELGDSALYLCASSRTGMEETQYFGPGTRLLVL.

The CDR3 loop reads CASSLVASGLFVQYF. CDR3 nucleotide sequence: TGCGCCAGCAGCTTGGTAGCGAGTGGGTTGTTTGTGCAGTACTTC. The chain carries TRBV5-1 and TRBJ2-7; D might be TRBD2 (5 bases). The CDR3 is 15 amino acids. The V end was cut by 0 bases, the J end by 9 bases, with 19 bases between. Germline loops: CDR1 SGHRS, CDR2 YFSETQ.

J is TRBJ2-7 and V is TRBV7-9; 10 positions agree with TRBD1. The CDR3 runs 14 residues. V gave up 2 bases and J gave up 7 bases; unmatched junction bases: 5. CDR1 is SEHNR, CDR2 FQNEAQ, per germline (reference sequence). The CDR3 region has the DNA TGTGCCAGCAGCTTAATCGGGACAGGGGATGAGCAGTACTTC. It is translated as CASSLIGTGDEQYF. Full variable domain (remainder filled in from reference TRBV7-9 and TRBJ2-7): DTGVSQNPRHKITKRGQNVTFRCDPISEHNRLYWYRQTLGQGPEFLTYFQNEAQLEKSRLLSDRFSAERPKGSFSTLEIQRTEQGDSAMYLCASSLIGTGDEQYFGPGTRLTVT.

The V gene is TRBV4-2, the J gene TRBJ1-1; the match to TRBD1 covers 7 bases. The CDR3 is made up of 17 amino acids. Germline-derived CDR1 and CDR2 are LGHNA and YNFKEQ. The ends lost 4 bases at V and 3 bases at J; junction bases unmatched: 14. The CDR3 coding sequence is TGTGCCAGCAGCCCTCTGGGGGCAGGGGGAAAGGACACTGAAGCTTTCTTT. Protein sequence: CASSPLGAGGKDTEAFF.

The V gene is TRBV7-9, the J gene TRBJ2-1; D is perhaps TRBD2 (6 bases). V was shortened by 3 bases and J by 3 bases, with 12 bases between the two germline ends. The CDR3 runs 15 residues. CDR1 is SEHNR and CDR2 is FQNEAQ in the germline V gene (reference sequence). The CDR3 region has the DNA TGTGCCAGCAGCTTGATTAGCGGACACTACAATGAGCAGTTCTTC. Residues: CASSLISGHYNEQFF.

The V and J genes are TRBV5-6 and TRBJ2-2; possible D gene TRBD2, 7 bases. This CDR3 has 14 amino acids. The V and J ends lost 9 bases and 5 bases respectively, with 17 bases between them. Germline V gene data show CDR1 as SGHDT and CDR2 as YYEEEE. CDR3 nucleotide sequence: TGTGCCACCTCCCGGGGGGCCGGAACCGGGGAGCTGTTTTTT. Translation: CATSRGAGTGELFF. Drawing the rest from reference TRBV5-6 and TRBJ2-2, the complete variable domain is DAGVTQSPTHLIKTRGQQVTLRCSPKSGHDTVSWYQQALGQGPQFIFQYYEEEERQRGNFPDRFSGHQFPNYSSELNVNALLLGDSALYLCATSRGAGTGELFFGEGSRLTVL.

The chain employs TRBV18 and TRBJ2-7, with a weak D call TRBD2 (5 bases). CDR3 length: 13 amino acids. The germline V gene encodes CDR1 KGHSH and CDR2 LQKENI. V was clipped by 3 bases and J by 4 bases, with 10 bases between them. CDR3 protein: CASSPAEGYEQYF. In DNA form, the CDR3 reads TGTGCCAGCTCACCGGCAGAGGGATACGAGCAGTACTTC.

The chain joins TRBV9 to TRBJ1-5; D is perhaps TRBD1 (6 bases). V lost 4 bases to trimming and J lost 6 bases, with 17 bases between them. The germline V gene has CDR1 SGDLS and CDR2 YYNGEE. The CDR3 runs 15 residues. The CDR3 loop reads CASSRTDRWGQPQHF. Here the CDR3 DNA reads TGTGCCAGCAGCCGAACAGACAGGTGGGGTCAGCCCCAGCATTTT.

The V gene is TRBV30, the J gene TRBJ1-1, with a possible D match to TRBD1 (6 bases). The CDR3 length is 13 residues. Looked up from germline, CDR1 is GTSNPN and CDR2 is SVGIG (reference sequence). With 2 bases removed from V and 4 bases from J, the gap between germline ends came to 11 bases. Here the CDR3 reads CAWSSGTSTEAFF. The DNA for the CDR3 is TGTGCCTGGAGTTCCGGGACATCCACTGAAGCTTTCTTT. Looking up the rest from reference TRBV30 and TRBJ1-1 gives the full variable domain: SQTIHQWPATLVQPVGSPLSLECTVEGTSNPNLYWYRQAAGRGLQLLFYSVGIGQISSEVPQNLSASRPQDRQFILSSKKLLLSDSGFYLCAWSSGTSTEAFFGQGTRLTVV.

The CDR3 region is CASSLSATPADEQYF. CDR3 in DNA: TGTGCCAGCAGTTTATCCGCTACTCCGGCGGACGAGCAGTACTTC. The rearrangement joins TRBV27 to TRBJ2-7; no clear D. Germline CDR1 is MNHEY and CDR2 is SMNVEV (reference sequence). The CDR3 sequence is 15 residues long. V was clipped by 0 bases and J by 5 bases, with 14 bases between them.

The chain has TRBV19 and TRBJ2-6; 12 nucleotides match TRBD1. CDR3 length: 17 residues. Per the germline V gene, CDR1 is LNHDA and CDR2 is SQIVND (reference sequence). V dropped 4 bases and J dropped 3; count of bases not matched to a gene: 4. CDR3 amino acids: CASSTGQGAIGANVLTF. For the CDR3, the DNA is TGTGCCAGTAGTACGGGACAGGGGGCAATTGGGGCCAACGTCCTGACTTTC.

The rearrangement uses TRBV19 and TRBJ2-7, with D perhaps matching TRBD1 (5 bases). V shed 3 bases and J shed 3 bases, with 15 bases lying between them. This CDR3 has 15 residues. Germline loops: CDR1 LNHDA, CDR2 SQIVND (reference sequence). The CDR3 reads CASSIARVLGYEQYF. The CDR3 DNA sequence: TGTGCCAGTAGTATTGCCAGGGTCCTCGGCTACGAGCAGTACTTC.

This clone was counted once. The chain employs TRBV7-9 and TRBJ1-2; D call uncertain. Between the trimmed V and J ends, which lost 5 bases and 3 bases, there was a span of 13 bases. The CDR3 is 14 amino acids. From germline, CDR1 is SEHNR and CDR2 FQNEAQ (reference sequence). The CDR3 DNA reads as TGTGCCAGCAGCCCCCCGAACGGAGACTATGGCTACACCTTC. Residues: CASSPPNGDYGYTF.

The V call is TRBV19, the J call TRBJ2-7, with 8 positions matching TRBD2. Looked up from germline, CDR1 is LNHDA and CDR2 is SQIVND (reference sequence). J lost 1 base, V lost 6 bases, and 11 bases had no gene match. The CDR3 is 16 residues long. The CDR3 is CASRPPGVAGSYEQYF. The CDR3 DNA follows: TGTGCCAGTAGACCCCCCGGGGTAGCGGGATCCTACGAGCAGTACTTC.

This rearrangement joins TRBV7-8 to TRBJ1-1; no clear D gene. The CDR3 covers 15 residues. The germline V and J ends were trimmed by 0 bases and 6 bases, with 14 bases remaining between them. The germline CDR1 and CDR2 sequences are SGHVS and FQNEAQ. The CDR3 sequence: CASSLASGFDPEAFF. The CDR3 DNA reads TGTGCCAGCAGCTTAGCGTCAGGTTTTGATCCTGAAGCTTTCTTT. Looking up the rest from reference TRBV7-8 and TRBJ1-1 gives the full variable domain: GAGVSQSPRYKVAKRGQDVALRCDPISGHVSLFWYQQALGQGPEFLTYFQNEAQLDKSGLPSDRFFAERPEGSVSTLKIQRTQQEDSAVYLCASSLASGFDPEAFFGQGTRLTVV.

The count of this clone is one. Here the CDR3 reads CASGALRANTGELFF. CDR3 bases: TGTGCCAGCGGGGCTCTTCGTGCGAACACCGGGGAGCTGTTTTTT. The chain links TRBV27 to TRBJ2-2; maybe TRBD1 (5 bases). The CDR3 runs to 15 residues. Deletions cut 8 bases from V and 0 bases from J, with 13 bases between. Germline V CDR1 and CDR2: MNHEY, SMNVEV (reference sequence).

The rearrangement links TRBV11-3 to TRBJ2-5, with a possible D match to TRBD2 (6 bases). The V end was cut by 5 bases, the J end by 4 bases, with 11 bases between. The CDR3 has 13 residues. Germline CDR1 SGHNT, CDR2 YENEEA. CDR3 protein: CASSLGTVETQYF. CDR3 nucleotide sequence: TGTGCCAGCAGCCTCGGGACTGTAGAGACCCAGTACTTC. The full variable domain, in which reference TRBV11-3 and TRBJ2-5 provide the parts outside the CDR3, is EAGVVQSPRYKIIEKKQPVAFWCNPISGHNTLYWYLQNLGQGPELLIRYENEEAVDDSQLPKDRFSAERLKGVDSTLKIQPAELGDSAVYLCASSLGTVETQYFGPGTRLLVL.

The J gene is TRBJ1-5, the V gene TRBV29-1, with a tentative D call TRBD1 (5 bases). The length of the CDR3 is 13 residues. V lost 3 bases and J 6 bases, leaving 12 bases between the germline ends. Germline CDR1 reads SQVTM; CDR2 reads ANQGSEA. The CDR3 is CSVEVQGGQPQHF. CDR3 sequence (DNA): TGCAGCGTTGAGGTTCAGGGCGGTCAGCCCCAGCATTTT.

The chain has TRBV6-4 and TRBJ2-5; no firm D call. CDR3 length: 13 amino acids. CDR1 is MRHNA and CDR2 is SNTAGT in the germline V gene. Trimming took off 4 bases at V and 4 bases at J, with 10 bases between the two ends. CDR3 region: CASSVEPAETQYF. The CDR3 coding sequence is TGTGCCAGCAGTGTAGAACCCGCAGAGACCCAGTACTTC.